This T cell receptor beta chain was obtained from a study of patients and donors after allogeneic stem cell transplantation. The CDR3 loop spans 14 amino acids. Trimming cost V 5 bases and J 1 base, with 9 bases left between them. The germline gives CDR1 LGHDT, CDR2 YNNKEL (reference sequence). TCRdb re-called the RT-PCR reads through MiXCR, storing one row per CDR3 protein. This table has approximately 170,000 distinct CDR3 sequences, more than 20% appearing once. This clonotype was counted at least ten times. This clonotype was sampled from a human donor who was either an allogeneic HSCT recipient or a stem cell or donor lymphocyte infusion donor (not recorded which). It is not recorded whose cells these are; they may come from a transplant donor. The rearrangement links TRBV3-1 to TRBJ1-5; tentative D call: TRBD1 (6 bases). The sequenced sample consisted of blood, either unsorted or a sorted T cell fraction (not recorded which). The CDR3 is CASSVGQSNQPQHF. The CDR3, as DNA: TGTGCCAGCAGCGTAGGACAGAGCAATCAGCCCCAGCATTTT.